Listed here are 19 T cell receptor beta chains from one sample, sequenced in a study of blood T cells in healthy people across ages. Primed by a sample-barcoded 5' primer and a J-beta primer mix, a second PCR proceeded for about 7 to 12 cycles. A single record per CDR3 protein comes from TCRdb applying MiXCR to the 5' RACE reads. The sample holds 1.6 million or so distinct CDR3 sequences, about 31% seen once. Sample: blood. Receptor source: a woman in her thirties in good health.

The CDR3 sequence is CSAMGDPDTGELFF. CDR3 in DNA: TGCAGTGCTATGGGAGACCCGGACACCGGGGAGCTGTTTTTT. The J gene is TRBJ2-2, the V gene TRBV20-1; perhaps TRBD2 as D (5 bases). Germline lookup yields CDR1 DFQATT and CDR2 SNEGSKA (reference sequence). The CDR3 loop spans 14 amino acids. V lost 4 bases and J 3 bases, leaving 12 bases between the germline ends.

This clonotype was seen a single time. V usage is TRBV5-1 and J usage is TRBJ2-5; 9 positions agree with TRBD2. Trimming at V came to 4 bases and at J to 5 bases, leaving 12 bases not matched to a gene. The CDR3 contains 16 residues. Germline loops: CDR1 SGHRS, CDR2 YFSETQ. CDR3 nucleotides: TGCGCCAGCAGCCCCAGGGTAGCGGGAGAAGTGGAGACCCAGTACTTC. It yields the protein CASSPRVAGEVETQYF.

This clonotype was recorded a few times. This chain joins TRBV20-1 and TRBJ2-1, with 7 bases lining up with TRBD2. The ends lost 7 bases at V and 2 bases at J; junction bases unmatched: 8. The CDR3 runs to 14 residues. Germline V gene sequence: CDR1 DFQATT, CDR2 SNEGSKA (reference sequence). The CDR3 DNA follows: TGCAGTGTCCTTCCGGGACTACCCTACAATGAGCAGTTCTTC. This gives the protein CSVLPGLPYNEQFF.

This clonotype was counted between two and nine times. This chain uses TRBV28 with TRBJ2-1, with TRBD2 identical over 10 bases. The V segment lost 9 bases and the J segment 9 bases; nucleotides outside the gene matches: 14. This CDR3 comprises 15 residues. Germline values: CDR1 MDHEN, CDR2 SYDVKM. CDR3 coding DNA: TGTGCCAGTACCTCACCCCTAGCGGGGGAGCTTGAGCAGTTCTTC. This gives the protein CASTSPLAGELEQFF.

In DNA, the CDR3 is TGTGCCAGCAGCGAATGGACTGGTGCCGGGTGGATCCAGTACTTC. Its translation: CASSEWTGAGWIQYF. This chain joins TRBV7-2 and TRBJ2-5; TRBD2 is a possible D gene (5 bases). The CDR3 consists of 15 residues. Germline values: CDR1 SGHTA, CDR2 FQGNSA. Trimming took 5 bases from V and 10 from J, leaving 23 bases between them.

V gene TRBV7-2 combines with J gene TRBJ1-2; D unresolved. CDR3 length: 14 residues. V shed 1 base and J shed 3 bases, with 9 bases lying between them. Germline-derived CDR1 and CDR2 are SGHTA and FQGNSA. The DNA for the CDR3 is TGTGCCAGCAGCTTAGGGGGTAACGACTATGGCTACACCTTC. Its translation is CASSLGGNDYGYTF.

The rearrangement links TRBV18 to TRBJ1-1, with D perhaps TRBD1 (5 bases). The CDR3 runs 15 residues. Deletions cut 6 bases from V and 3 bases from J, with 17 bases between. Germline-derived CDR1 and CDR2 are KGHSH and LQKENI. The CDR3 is CASSPGTGGYTEAFF. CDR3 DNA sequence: TGTGCCAGCTCGCCAGGGACCGGAGGATACACTGAAGCTTTCTTT.

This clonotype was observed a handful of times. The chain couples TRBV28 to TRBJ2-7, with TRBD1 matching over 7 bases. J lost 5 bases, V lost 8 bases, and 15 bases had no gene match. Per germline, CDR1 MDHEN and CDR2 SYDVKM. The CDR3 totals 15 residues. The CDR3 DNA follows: TGTGCCAGCGCGCCTACCGGGACAGTCCACCACGAGCAGTACTTC. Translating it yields CASAPTGTVHHEQYF. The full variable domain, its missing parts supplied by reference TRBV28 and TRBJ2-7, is DVKVTQSSRYLVKRTGEKVFLECVQDMDHENMFWYRQDPGLGLRLIYFSYDVKMKEKGDIPEGYSVSREKKERFSLILESASTNQTSMYLCASAPTGTVHHEQYFGPGTRLTVT.

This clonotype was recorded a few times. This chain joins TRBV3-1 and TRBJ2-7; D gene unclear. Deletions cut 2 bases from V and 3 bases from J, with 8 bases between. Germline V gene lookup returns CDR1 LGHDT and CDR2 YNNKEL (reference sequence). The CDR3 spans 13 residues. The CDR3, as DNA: TGTGCCAGCAGCCAACTAATAAGCTACGAGCAGTACTTC. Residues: CASSQLISYEQYF.

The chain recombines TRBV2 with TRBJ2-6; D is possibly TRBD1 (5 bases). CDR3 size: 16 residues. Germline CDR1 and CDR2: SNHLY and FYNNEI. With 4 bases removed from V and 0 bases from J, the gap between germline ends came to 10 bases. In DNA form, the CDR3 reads TGTGCCAGCAGTGTCGCGACAGTCTCTGGGGCCAACGTCCTGACTTTC. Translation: CASSVATVSGANVLTF. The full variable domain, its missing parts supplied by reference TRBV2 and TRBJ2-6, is EPEVTQTPSHQVTQMGQEVILRCVPISNHLYFYWYRQILGQKVEFLVSFYNNEISEKSEIFDDQFSVERPDGSNFTLKIRSTKLEDSAMYFCASSVATVSGANVLTFGAGSRLTVL.

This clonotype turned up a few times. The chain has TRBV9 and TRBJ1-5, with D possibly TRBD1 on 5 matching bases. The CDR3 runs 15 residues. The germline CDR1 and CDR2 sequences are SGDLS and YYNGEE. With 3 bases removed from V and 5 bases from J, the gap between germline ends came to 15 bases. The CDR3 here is CASSATGDVYQPQHF. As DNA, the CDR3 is TGTGCCAGCAGCGCGACCGGGGACGTATATCAGCCCCAGCATTTT.

In DNA form, the CDR3 reads TGTGCCAGCAGATTCCCGGGACAGGCCGGCGAGCAGTACTTC. Its protein product is CASRFPGQAGEQYF. The chain carries TRBV6-6 and TRBJ2-5; 8 bases agree with TRBD1. The J call may be mistaken, given a closer DNA end match to TRBJ2-7. Germline V gene lookup returns CDR1 MNHNY and CDR2 SVGAGI (reference sequence). The CDR3 extends over 14 amino acids.

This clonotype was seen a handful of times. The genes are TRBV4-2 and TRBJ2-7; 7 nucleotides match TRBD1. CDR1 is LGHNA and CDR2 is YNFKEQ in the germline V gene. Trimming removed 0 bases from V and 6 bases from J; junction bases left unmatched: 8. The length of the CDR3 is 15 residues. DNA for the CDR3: TGTGCCAGCAGCCAAGACGAGACAGGGCGTGGCGAGCAGTACTTC. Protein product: CASSQDETGRGEQYF.

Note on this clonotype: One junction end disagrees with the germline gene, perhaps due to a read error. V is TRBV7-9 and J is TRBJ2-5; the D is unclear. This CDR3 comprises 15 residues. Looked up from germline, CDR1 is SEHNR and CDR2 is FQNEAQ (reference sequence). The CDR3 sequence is CASSLEANDQGTQYF. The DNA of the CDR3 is TGTGCCAGCAGCTTAGAGGCCAACGATCAAGGGACCCAGTACTTC.

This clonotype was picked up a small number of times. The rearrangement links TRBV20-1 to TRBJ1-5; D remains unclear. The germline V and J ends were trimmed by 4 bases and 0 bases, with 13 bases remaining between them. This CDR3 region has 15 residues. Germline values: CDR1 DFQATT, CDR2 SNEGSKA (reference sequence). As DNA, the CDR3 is TGCAGTGCTATGGAAAGGAAATATAGCAATCAGCCCCAGCATTTT. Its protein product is CSAMERKYSNQPQHF.

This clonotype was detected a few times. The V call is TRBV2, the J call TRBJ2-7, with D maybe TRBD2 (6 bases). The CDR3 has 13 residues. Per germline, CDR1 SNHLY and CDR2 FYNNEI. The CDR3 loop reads CDEGRGIDIEQYF. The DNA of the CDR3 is TGTGACGAGGGTCGGGGGATTGATATCGAGCAGTACTTC. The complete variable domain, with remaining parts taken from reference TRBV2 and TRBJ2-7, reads EPEVTQTPSHQVTQMGQEVILRCVPISNHLYFYWYRQILGQKVEFLVSFYNNEISEKSEIFDDQFSVERPDGSNFTLKIRSTKLEDSAMYFCDEGRGIDIEQYFGPGTRLTVT.

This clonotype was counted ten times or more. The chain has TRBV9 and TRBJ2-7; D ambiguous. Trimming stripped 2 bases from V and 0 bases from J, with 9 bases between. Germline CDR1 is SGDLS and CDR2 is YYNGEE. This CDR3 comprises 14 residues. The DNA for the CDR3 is TGTGCCAGCAGCGTTGAAGGGAACTCCTACGAGCAGTACTTC. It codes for CASSVEGNSYEQYF.

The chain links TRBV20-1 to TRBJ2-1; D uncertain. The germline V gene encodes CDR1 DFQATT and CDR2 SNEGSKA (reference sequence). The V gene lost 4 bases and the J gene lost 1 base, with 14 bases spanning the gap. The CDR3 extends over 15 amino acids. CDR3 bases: TGCAGTGCTATCCTCCCTGGACCATCCTACAATGAGCAGTTCTTC. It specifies CSAILPGPSYNEQFF.

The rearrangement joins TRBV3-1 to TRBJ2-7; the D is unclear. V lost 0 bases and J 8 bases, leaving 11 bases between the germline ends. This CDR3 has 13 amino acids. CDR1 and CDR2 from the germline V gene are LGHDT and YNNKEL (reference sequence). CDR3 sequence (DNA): TGTGCCAGCAGCCAAGATCACGCCCGGCAGCAGTACTTC. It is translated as CASSQDHARQQYF.